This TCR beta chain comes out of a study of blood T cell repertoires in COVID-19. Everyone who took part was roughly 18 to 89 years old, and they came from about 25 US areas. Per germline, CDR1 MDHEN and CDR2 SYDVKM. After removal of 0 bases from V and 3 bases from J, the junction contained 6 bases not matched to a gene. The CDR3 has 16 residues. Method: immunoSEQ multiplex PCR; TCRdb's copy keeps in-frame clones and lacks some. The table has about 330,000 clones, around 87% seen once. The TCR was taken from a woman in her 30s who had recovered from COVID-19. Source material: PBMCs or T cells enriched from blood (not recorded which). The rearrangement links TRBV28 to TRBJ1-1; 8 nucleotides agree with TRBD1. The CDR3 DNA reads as TGTGCCAGCAGTTTATGGCAGGGGGCAGAGGACACTGAAGCTTTCTTT. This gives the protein CASSLWQGAEDTEAFF.